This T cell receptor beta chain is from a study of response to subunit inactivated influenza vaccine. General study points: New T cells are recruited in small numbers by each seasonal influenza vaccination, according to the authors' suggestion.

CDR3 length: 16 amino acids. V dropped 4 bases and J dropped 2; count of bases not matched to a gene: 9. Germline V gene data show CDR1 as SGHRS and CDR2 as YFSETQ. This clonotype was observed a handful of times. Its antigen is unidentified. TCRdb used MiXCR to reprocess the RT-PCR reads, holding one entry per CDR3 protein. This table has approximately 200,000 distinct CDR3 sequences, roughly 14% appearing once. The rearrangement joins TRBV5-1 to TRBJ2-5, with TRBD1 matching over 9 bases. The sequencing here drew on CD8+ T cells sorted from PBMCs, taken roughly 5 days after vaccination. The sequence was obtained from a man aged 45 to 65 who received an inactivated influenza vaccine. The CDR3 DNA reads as TGCGCCAGCAGCCACTGGACAGGGGACCCTCAAGAGACCCAGTACTTC. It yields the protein CASSHWTGDPQETQYF.